This TCR beta chain was found in a study of T cells in Graves' hyperthyroidism and ophthalmopathy. On the study more broadly: It was at initial diagnosis, before any treatment, that peripheral blood was collected.

In regard to this clonotype: The target antigen is unknown. A much larger clone differs from this one at a single base, so this may be a read error.

This CDR3 spans 14 amino acids. Germline V CDR1 and CDR2: SEHNR, FQNEAQ (reference sequence). V was clipped by 7 bases and J by 7 bases; unmatched bases: 12. TCR beta CDR3 region amplification was performed from RNA transcripts. During a first-round RT-PCR of the TCR CDR3, the HTBI primer set was used. TCRdb processed the multiplex PCR reads anew with MiXCR; each CDR3 protein has one entry. The sample gives about 360,000 distinct CDR3 sequences, approximately 13% of which show up once; 9.2% is in the top ten. Study-wide findings and caveats: Most thyroid clonotypes with frequency above 0.001 were detected in blood. The model's output predicted ophthalmopathy at a median of 6.5 months prior to onset.

The receptor was isolated from a woman aged 18-29 years with Graves' hyperthyroidism. This chain links TRBV7-9 with TRBJ2-7; 8 positions match TRBD2. Sequencing was done on a sample of blood. The CDR3 DNA follows: TGTGCCAGCAACCCTAGCGGGTCTTTAAGTGAGCAGTACTTC. Translated, it gives CASNPSGSLSEQYF.